These 14 T cell receptor beta chains share one sample of origin, sequenced in a study of response to subunit inactivated influenza vaccine. Via MiXCR, TCRdb re-called the RT-PCR reads, giving one row per CDR3 protein. The sample lists about 540,000 distinct CDR3 sequences, roughly 25% occurring once. These data were likewise used in another study, on T cells expressing NK-cell markers. That work adds: Generation of TCR beta cDNA was performed by 5'RACE template switching incorporating UMIs.

The sequences come from CD4+ T cells sorted from PBMCs, collected about 13 days after vaccination. These receptor sequences come from a man in his forties or fifties who received an inactivated influenza vaccine.

The V and J genes are TRBV28 and TRBJ2-5; D gene uncertain. The germline V and J ends were trimmed by 6 bases and 2 bases, with 7 bases remaining between them. CDR1 and CDR2 from the germline V gene are MDHEN and SYDVKM. This CDR3 region has 12 residues. Written as DNA, the CDR3 is TGTGCCAGCAGGAAGTCTCAAGAGACCCAGTACTTC. The encoded protein is CASRKSQETQYF.

This clonotype appeared a few times. This chain links TRBV9 with TRBJ2-1; no firm D call. Trimming shortened V by 4 bases and J by 3 bases, and 8 bases separated the two germline ends. The germline V gene encodes CDR1 SGDLS and CDR2 YYNGEE. CDR3 size: 13 residues. As DNA, the CDR3 is TGTGCCAGCAGCACCAGCAGCTACAATGAGCAGTTCTTC. Translation gives CASSTSSYNEQFF.

The chain joins TRBV27 to TRBJ2-1; D perhaps matches TRBD2 (5 bases). The CDR3 consists of 17 residues. Germline V CDR1 and CDR2: MNHEY, SMNVEV (reference sequence). Trimming took off 5 bases at V and 2 bases at J, with 19 bases between the two ends. CDR3 bases: TGTGCCAGCAGTCCCCGCGGTAGCGTCACGCCCTACAATGAGCAGTTCTTC. Its translation is CASSPRGSVTPYNEQFF.

The chain links TRBV5-1 to TRBJ2-2; TRBD1 matches at 10 bases. The CDR3 is made up of 16 amino acids. With V trimmed by 4 bases and J by 9 bases, 12 bases remained unmatched. Per germline, CDR1 SGHRS and CDR2 YFSETQ. This chain's CDR3 is CASSRGQGGAPRELFF. The CDR3 bases are TGCGCCAGCAGCAGAGGACAGGGGGGCGCCCCTCGGGAGCTGTTTTTT.

The rearrangement joins TRBV5-1 to TRBJ2-5; TRBD1 might be the D (6 bases). The germline V gene has CDR1 SGHRS and CDR2 YFSETQ. The CDR3 extends over 15 amino acids. V lost 4 bases, J lost 5 bases, and 18 bases lay in between. In DNA form, the CDR3 reads TGCGCCAGCAGCCCTGGCAGGGGACCTTGGGAGACCCAGTACTTC. Amino acid sequence: CASSPGRGPWETQYF. Using reference TRBV5-1 and TRBJ2-5 for the parts outside the CDR3, the full variable domain is KAGVTQTPRYLIKTRGQQVTLSCSPISGHRSVSWYQQTPGQGLQFLFEYFSETQRNKGNFPGRFSGRQFSNSRSEMNVSTLELGDSALYLCASSPGRGPWETQYFGPGTRLLVL.

The genes are TRBV2 and TRBJ1-2; D perhaps matches TRBD1 (5 bases). The CDR3 is 12 amino acids. V lost 8 bases, J lost 6 bases, and 13 bases lay in between. The germline CDR1 and CDR2 sequences are SNHLY and FYNNEI. The CDR3: CASEGPGHGYTF. Written as DNA, the CDR3 is TGTGCCAGCGAGGGACCCGGGCATGGCTACACCTTC.

The rearrangement links TRBV7-2 to TRBJ2-4, with TRBD2 as a possible D gene (5 bases). Trimming took off 7 bases at V and 0 bases at J, with 19 bases between the two ends. CDR1 and CDR2 from the germline V gene are SGHTA and FQGNSA. There are 17 residues in the CDR3. CDR3 nucleotides: TGTGCCAGCACCAAGGTAGCGAGGGCCCAAGCCAAAAACATTCAGTACTTC. This gives the protein CASTKVARAQAKNIQYF.

This chain connects TRBV20-1 to TRBJ2-5; TRBD2 matches 12 bases. This CDR3 has 14 residues. The germline CDR1 and CDR2 sequences are DFQATT and SNEGSKA (reference sequence). Unmatched junction bases numbered 7, after V lost 7 bases and J lost 4 bases. The CDR3 reads CSVPTSGSGETQYF. The CDR3, as DNA: TGCAGTGTTCCGACTAGCGGGAGCGGAGAGACCCAGTACTTC.

This clonotype was recorded a few times. The rearrangement joins TRBV7-9 to TRBJ2-5, with TRBD1 matching over 7 bases. J lost 2 bases, V lost 7 bases, and 4 bases had no gene match. This CDR3 is 13 amino acids long. Per germline, CDR1 SEHNR and CDR2 FQNEAQ (reference sequence). Here the CDR3 DNA reads TGTGCCAGCAAGGGGACAGAGCAAGAGACCCAGTACTTC. It specifies CASKGTEQETQYF.

This chain joins TRBV20-1 and TRBJ2-7; D is tentatively TRBD1 or TRBD2 (5 bases each). The CDR3 length is 12 residues. The V end was cut by 5 bases, the J end by 4 bases, with 12 bases between. Germline values: CDR1 DFQATT, CDR2 SNEGSKA (reference sequence). The CDR3 nucleotides are TGCAGTGCTCGGGACCTTAAATACGAGCAGTACTTC. This sequence encodes CSARDLKYEQYF.

The table lists this clonotype with a few counts. The rearrangement uses TRBV11-2 and TRBJ2-3; TRBD2 aligns across 11 bases. The CDR3 runs 18 residues. J gave up 5 bases and V 1 base, and 11 bases lay outside the gene matches. CDR1 and CDR2 from the germline V gene are SGHAT and FQNNGV. CDR3 protein: CASSLGGNGLAGLDTQYF. The CDR3 coding sequence is TGTGCCAGCAGCTTAGGAGGAAATGGACTAGCGGGCCTAGATACGCAGTATTTT.

The rearrangement joins TRBV24-1 to TRBJ2-5; possible D gene TRBD1, 6 bases. The CDR3 length is 13 residues. Trimming took 5 bases from V and 3 from J, leaving 9 bases between them. CDR1 KGHDR and CDR2 SFDVKD come from the germline V gene. CDR3 in amino acids: CATSVQGKETQYF. The CDR3 region has the DNA TGTGCCACCAGTGTACAGGGTAAAGAGACCCAGTACTTC.

The chain joins TRBV20-1 to TRBJ2-1, with TRBD2 matching over 12 bases. V gave up 8 bases and J gave up 7 bases; unmatched junction bases: 6. This CDR3 spans 13 amino acids. Per germline, CDR1 DFQATT and CDR2 SNEGSKA (reference sequence). Here the CDR3 reads CSTWTSGMNEQFF. For the CDR3, the DNA is TGCAGTACCTGGACTAGCGGGATGAATGAGCAGTTCTTC.

The V gene is TRBV10-3, the J gene TRBJ2-3, with D tentatively TRBD2 (6 bases). CDR3 length equals 14 residues. Between the trimmed V and J ends, which lost 5 bases and 1 base, there was a span of 10 bases. Germline CDR1 and CDR2: ENHRY and SYGVKD. In DNA form, the CDR3 reads TGTGCCATCAGTCTCGGGGGTGGCACAGATACGCAGTATTTT. Translation gives CAISLGGGTDTQYF.